Shown below are 22 T cell receptor beta chains from a single sample sequenced in a study of blood T cell repertoires in COVID-19. Method: immunoSEQ multiplex PCR; TCRdb's copy keeps in-frame clones and lacks some. The sample contains under 350,000 clones, 85% to 90% of which appear only once. Sequencing was performed on PBMCs or T cells enriched from blood (not recorded which). These TCRs come from a man aged 25 to 45 who had recovered from COVID-19.

CDR3 DNA sequence: TGTGCCAGCAGCCAAGAGTCCGGACAAAGCACAGATACGCAGTATTTT. Encoded protein: CASSQESGQSTDTQYF. J is TRBJ2-3 and V is TRBV3-1 (or the pseudogene TRBV3-2), with TRBD1 as a possible D gene (5 bases). CDR3 size: 16 residues. With 0 bases removed from V and 0 bases from J, the gap between germline ends came to 10 bases. Per germline, CDR1 LGHDT and CDR2 YNNKEL (reference sequence).

This chain connects TRBV4-1 to TRBJ2-2, with TRBD1 matching 7 bases. The CDR3 consists of 17 residues. V lost 2 bases, J lost 0 bases, and 6 bases stayed unmatched. Germline CDR1 and CDR2: MGHRA and YSYEKL. The CDR3 region is CASSQPYRGPNTGELFF. The CDR3 DNA reads TGCGCCAGCAGCCAACCATACAGGGGTCCGAACACCGGGGAGCTGTTTTTT.

The V call is TRBV19, the J call TRBJ2-6; D is perhaps TRBD1 (6 bases). The CDR3 extends over 17 amino acids. Germline-derived CDR1 and CDR2 are LNHDA and SQIVND (reference sequence). The V end was cut by 5 bases, the J end by 0 bases, with 14 bases between. In DNA form, the CDR3 reads TGTGCCAGTAGTCTCGGGACACCACGCTCTGGGGCCAACGTCCTGACTTTC. It specifies CASSLGTPRSGANVLTF.

The gene calls are TRBV14 and TRBJ1-1, with D maybe TRBD1 (6 bases). Trimming left V 1 base short and J 11 bases short, with 14 bases between. This CDR3 is built from 13 residues. Germline CDR1 is SGHDN and CDR2 is FVKESK. The CDR3 is CASSQAGAQRAFF. CDR3 sequence (DNA): TGTGCCAGCAGCCAAGCAGGGGCCCAGAGGGCTTTCTTT.

The V and J genes are TRBV12-3 or TRBV12-4 and TRBJ2-1, with 7 bases that match TRBD1. The CDR3 sequence is 13 residues long. V was clipped by 6 bases and J by 6 bases; unmatched bases: 5. The CDR3 nucleotides read TGTGCCAGCAGAGGGGACAGTGGCAATGAGCAGTTCTTC. The encoded protein is CASRGDSGNEQFF.

The CDR3 DNA reads as TGTGCCATCATGAGGGGGGGTGGAAACACCATATATTTT. As protein: CAIMRGGGNTIYF. The chain joins TRBV6-6 to TRBJ1-3; weak D call: TRBD1 (6 bases). Germline CDR1 MNHNY, CDR2 SVGAGI (reference sequence). CDR3 size: 13 residues. Trimming left V 10 bases short and J 3 bases short, with 13 bases between.

This clone came up a few times. The rearrangement uses TRBV27 and TRBJ2-1, with 10 positions matching TRBD2. The CDR3 loop spans 15 amino acids. J lost 4 bases, V lost 5 bases, and 5 bases had no gene match. Germline V lookup: CDR1 MNHEY, CDR2 SMNVEV (reference sequence). The CDR3 loop is CASSLAGVPYNEQFF. The DNA of the CDR3 is TGTGCCAGCAGTCTAGCGGGAGTACCTTACAATGAGCAGTTCTTC.

J is TRBJ1-2 and V is TRBV5-6, with D perhaps matching TRBD1 (6 bases). Germline CDR1 SGHDT, CDR2 YYEEEE. The V gene lost 4 bases and the J gene lost 3 bases, with 16 bases spanning the gap. The CDR3 is 15 residues long. DNA for the CDR3: TGTGCCAGCAGCCCAGGCGGGGGGCCGGACTATGGCTACACCTTC. Translated, it gives CASSPGGGPDYGYTF.

This clone occurred once. CDR3 region: CASSMPPTSTYNEQFF. The DNA for the CDR3 is TGTGCCAGTAGTATGCCCCCAACTAGCACCTACAATGAGCAGTTCTTC. This chain joins TRBV19 and TRBJ2-1; weak D call: TRBD2 (6 bases). The CDR3 is 16 amino acids. V was clipped by 3 bases and J by 2 bases, with 14 bases between them. CDR1 and CDR2 from the germline V gene are LNHDA and SQIVND (reference sequence). The entire variable domain, with the rest obtained from reference TRBV19 and TRBJ2-1, is as follows: DGGITQSPKYLFRKEGQNVTLSCEQNLNHDAMYWYRQDPGQGLRLIYYSQIVNDFQKGDIAEGYSVSREKKESFPLTVTSAQKNPTAFYLCASSMPPTSTYNEQFFGPGTRLTVL.

CDR3 bases: TGTGCCAGCAGCCGGGACAGGGTTGAAAAACTGTTTTTT. It is translated as CASSRDRVEKLFF. The rearrangement joins TRBV11-3 to TRBJ1-4; 9 bases match TRBD1. Germline CDR1 is SGHNT and CDR2 is YENEEA. The CDR3 loop spans 13 amino acids. V trimming: 5 bases; J trimming: 7 bases; junction bases outside the gene matches: 2.

This chain connects TRBV19 to TRBJ1-3; weak D call: TRBD1 (5 bases). Germline CDR1 LNHDA, CDR2 SQIVND (reference sequence). Trimming took 7 bases from V and 0 from J, leaving 10 bases between them. The CDR3 covers 14 residues. The CDR3 is CASNSGRSGNTIYF. Written as DNA, the CDR3 is TGTGCCAGTAATTCAGGGCGCTCTGGAAACACCATATATTTT.

The J gene is TRBJ1-2, the V gene TRBV5-1; no clear D gene. With 0 bases removed from V and 1 base from J, the gap between germline ends came to 10 bases. This CDR3 region has 15 residues. Germline lookup yields CDR1 SGHRS and CDR2 YFSETQ. CDR3 coding DNA: TGCGCCAGCAGCTTGGCCGTAGGAGGTAACTATGGCTACACCTTC. Translating it yields CASSLAVGGNYGYTF.

This chain uses TRBV9 with TRBJ2-7; 16 bases align to TRBD2. The J segment lost 6 bases and the V segment lost 3 bases, leaving 3 bases of the junction unmatched. The germline gives CDR1 SGDLS, CDR2 YYNGEE. The CDR3 is 15 amino acids. The CDR3 region has the DNA TGTGCCAGCAGCGCGGGACTAGCGGGAGGGCTCGAGCAGTACTTC. Protein product: CASSAGLAGGLEQYF.

The chain carries TRBV4-2 and TRBJ2-7, with 8 bases lining up with TRBD2. The CDR3 contains 15 residues. Trimming removed 0 bases from V and 4 bases from J; junction bases left unmatched: 5. Looked up from germline, CDR1 is LGHNA and CDR2 is YNFKEQ. CDR3: CASSQDKTSGYEQYF. The CDR3 DNA sequence: TGTGCCAGCAGCCAAGATAAAACTAGCGGTTACGAGCAGTACTTC.

The J gene is TRBJ2-7, the V gene TRBV2; 9 bases agree with TRBD1. Germline V CDR1 and CDR2: SNHLY, FYNNEI. The CDR3 covers 13 residues. The V segment lost 7 bases and the J segment 3 bases; nucleotides outside the gene matches: 4. CDR3 amino acids: CASTGQGSYEQYF. The CDR3 bases are TGTGCCAGCACGGGACAGGGTAGCTACGAGCAGTACTTC.

The CDR3 DNA sequence: TGTGCCAGCCCGAGGGGGTCCGTACGGGGTACGCAGTATTTT. Translated, it gives CASPRGSVRGTQYF. The chain carries TRBV19 and TRBJ2-3, with D possibly TRBD1 on 6 matching bases. CDR1 and CDR2 from the germline V gene are LNHDA and SQIVND (reference sequence). Trimming pared 9 bases from V and 8 bases from J, leaving 21 bases between. The length of the CDR3 is 14 residues.

The chain is built from TRBV29-1 and TRBJ1-2, with TRBD1 as a possible D gene (6 bases). The CDR3 is 13 amino acids. Germline CDR1 is SQVTM and CDR2 is ANQGSEA. V was trimmed by 2 bases and J by 5 bases, leaving 12 bases between them. CDR3 DNA: TGCAGCGTTGAACGGACAGTGTCTTATGGCTACACCTTC. Translated, it gives CSVERTVSYGYTF.

This sequence joins TRBV10-2 and TRBJ2-7, with TRBD2 matching over 7 bases. Germline V gene sequence: CDR1 WSHSY, CDR2 SAAADI. This CDR3 is 15 amino acids long. V shed 7 bases, J shed 5 bases, and the junction held 14 bases outside the gene matches. The DNA for the CDR3 is TGCGCCAGCATCGGGTGGGGGGGTCCCAACGACGAGCAGTACTTC. Translating it yields CASIGWGGPNDEQYF.

The J gene is TRBJ1-6, the V gene TRBV7-9; no firm D call. Germline CDR1 SEHNR, CDR2 FQNEAQ (reference sequence). V was shortened by 7 bases and J by 5 bases, with 18 bases between the two germline ends. This CDR3 contains 16 residues. This CDR3 reads CASILTGSANNSPLHF. Written as DNA, the CDR3 is TGTGCCAGCATCCTTACGGGGAGCGCGAATAATTCACCCCTCCACTTT.

This rearrangement joins TRBV24-1 to TRBJ2-3; TRBD2 matches at 9 bases. In germline, CDR1 is KGHDR, CDR2 SFDVKD. This CDR3 region has 18 residues. With 4 bases clipped from V and 2 bases from J, the junction kept 12 bases outside the gene matches. CDR3 coding DNA: TGTGCCACCAGTGACAAAGACCGACTAGCGGTTAACACAGATACGCAGTATTTT. Translated: CATSDKDRLAVNTDTQYF.

This chain connects TRBV29-1 to TRBJ1-2; tentatively, D is TRBD1 (6 bases). Germline CDR1 is SQVTM and CDR2 is ANQGSEA. The CDR3 has 13 amino acids. Between the trimmed V and J ends, which lost 5 bases and 3 bases, there was a span of 13 bases. CDR3 amino acids: CSVNRAEDYGYTF. The CDR3 DNA reads as TGCAGCGTTAACAGGGCGGAGGACTATGGCTACACCTTC.

J is TRBJ2-1 and V is TRBV6-2 or TRBV6-3; 11 bases align to TRBD1. Germline values: CDR1 MNHEY, CDR2 SVGEGT. After removal of 1 base from V and 7 bases from J, the junction contained 18 bases not matched to a gene. CDR3 size: 20 residues. CDR3 coding DNA: TGTGCCAGCAGTTACTATGTAGGAAATACCGGGACAGGGGGTCGAAATGAGCAGTTCTTC. This codes for CASSYYVGNTGTGGRNEQFF.